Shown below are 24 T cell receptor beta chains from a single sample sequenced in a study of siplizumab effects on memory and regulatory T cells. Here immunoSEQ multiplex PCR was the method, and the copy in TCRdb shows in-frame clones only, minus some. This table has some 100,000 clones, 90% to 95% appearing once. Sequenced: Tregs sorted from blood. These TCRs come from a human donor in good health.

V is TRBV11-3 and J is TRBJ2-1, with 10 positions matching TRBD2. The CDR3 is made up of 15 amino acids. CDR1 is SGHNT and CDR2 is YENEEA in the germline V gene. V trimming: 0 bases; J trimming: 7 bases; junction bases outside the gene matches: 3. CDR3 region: CASSLDQREGNEQFF. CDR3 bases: TGTGCCAGCAGCTTAGACCAGCGGGAGGGTAATGAGCAGTTCTTC. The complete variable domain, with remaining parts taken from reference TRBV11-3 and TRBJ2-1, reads EAGVVQSPRYKIIEKKQPVAFWCNPISGHNTLYWYLQNLGQGPELLIRYENEEAVDDSQLPKDRFSAERLKGVDSTLKIQPAELGDSAVYLCASSLDQREGNEQFFGPGTRLTVL.

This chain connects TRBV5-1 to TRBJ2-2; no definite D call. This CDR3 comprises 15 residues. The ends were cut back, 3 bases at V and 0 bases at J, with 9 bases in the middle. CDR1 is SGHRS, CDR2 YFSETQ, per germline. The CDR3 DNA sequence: TGCGCCAGCAGCTCCGGCGCTGCGAACACCGGGGAGCTGTTTTTT. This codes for CASSSGAANTGELFF. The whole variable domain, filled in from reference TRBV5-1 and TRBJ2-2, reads KAGVTQTPRYLIKTRGQQVTLSCSPISGHRSVSWYQQTPGQGLQFLFEYFSETQRNKGNFPGRFSGRQFSNSRSEMNVSTLELGDSALYLCASSSGAANTGELFFGEGSRLTVL.

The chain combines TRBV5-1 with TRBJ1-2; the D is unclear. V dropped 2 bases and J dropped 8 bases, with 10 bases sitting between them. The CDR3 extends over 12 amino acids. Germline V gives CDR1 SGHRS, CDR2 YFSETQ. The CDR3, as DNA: TGCGCCAGCAGCTTATCAGGAGCAGGCTACACCTTC. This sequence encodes CASSLSGAGYTF. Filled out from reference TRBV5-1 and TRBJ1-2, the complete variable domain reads KAGVTQTPRYLIKTRGQQVTLSCSPISGHRSVSWYQQTPGQGLQFLFEYFSETQRNKGNFPGRFSGRQFSNSRSEMNVSTLELGDSALYLCASSLSGAGYTFGSGTRLTVV.

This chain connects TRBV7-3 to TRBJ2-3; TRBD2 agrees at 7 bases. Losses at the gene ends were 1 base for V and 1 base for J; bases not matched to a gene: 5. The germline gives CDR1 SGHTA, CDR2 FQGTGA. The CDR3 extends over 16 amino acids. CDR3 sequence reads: CASSLIPGGGTDTQYF. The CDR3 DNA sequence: TGTGCCAGCAGCTTAATTCCGGGGGGTGGCACAGATACGCAGTATTTT. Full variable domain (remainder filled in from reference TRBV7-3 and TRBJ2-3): GAGVSQTPSNKVTEKGKYVELRCDPISGHTALYWYRQSLGQGPEFLIYFQGTGAADDSGLPNDRFFAVRPEGSVSTLKIQRTERGDSAVYLCASSLIPGGGTDTQYFGPGTRLTVL.

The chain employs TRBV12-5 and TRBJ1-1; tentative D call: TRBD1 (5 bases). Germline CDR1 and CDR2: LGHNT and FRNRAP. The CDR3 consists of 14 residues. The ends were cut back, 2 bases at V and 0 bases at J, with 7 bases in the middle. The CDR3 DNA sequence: TGTGCTAGTGGTTTGACGGACATGAACACTGAAGCTTTCTTT. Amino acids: CASGLTDMNTEAFF.

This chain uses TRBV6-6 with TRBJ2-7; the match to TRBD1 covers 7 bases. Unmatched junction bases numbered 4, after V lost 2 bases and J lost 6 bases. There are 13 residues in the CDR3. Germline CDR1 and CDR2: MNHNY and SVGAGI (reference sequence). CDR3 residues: CASSYQTGVEQYF. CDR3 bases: TGTGCCAGCAGTTACCAAACAGGGGTCGAGCAGTACTTC.

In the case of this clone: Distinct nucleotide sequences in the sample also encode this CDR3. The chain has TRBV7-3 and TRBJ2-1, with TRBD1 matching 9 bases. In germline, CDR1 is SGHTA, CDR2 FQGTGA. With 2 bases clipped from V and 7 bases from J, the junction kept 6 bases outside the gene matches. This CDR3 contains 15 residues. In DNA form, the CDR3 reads TGTGCCAGCAGCTTACGGGGACAGGGATATAATGAGCAGTTCTTC. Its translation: CASSLRGQGYNEQFF.

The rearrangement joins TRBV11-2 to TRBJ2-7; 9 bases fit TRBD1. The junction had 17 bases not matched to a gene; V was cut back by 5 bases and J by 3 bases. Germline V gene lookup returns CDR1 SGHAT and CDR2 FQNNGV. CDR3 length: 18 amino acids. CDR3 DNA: TGTGCCAGCAGCAGACCGGGACAGGGAAGCCTGAAAAACTACGAGCAGTACTTC. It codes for CASSRPGQGSLKNYEQYF.

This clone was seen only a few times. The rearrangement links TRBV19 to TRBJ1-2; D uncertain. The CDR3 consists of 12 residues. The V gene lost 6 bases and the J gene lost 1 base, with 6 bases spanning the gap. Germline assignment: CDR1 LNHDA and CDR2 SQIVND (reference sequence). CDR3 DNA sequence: TGTGCCAGTAGAAGACTTAACTATGGCTACACCTTC. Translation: CASRRLNYGYTF. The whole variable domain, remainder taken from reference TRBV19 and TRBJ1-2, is DGGITQSPKYLFRKEGQNVTLSCEQNLNHDAMYWYRQDPGQGLRLIYYSQIVNDFQKGDIAEGYSVSREKKESFPLTVTSAQKNPTAFYLCASRRLNYGYTFGSGTRLTVV.

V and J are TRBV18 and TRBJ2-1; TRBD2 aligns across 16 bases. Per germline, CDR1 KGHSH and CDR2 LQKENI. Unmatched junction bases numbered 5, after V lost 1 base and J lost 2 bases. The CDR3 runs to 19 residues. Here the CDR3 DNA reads TGTGCCAGCTCACCACGGGGACTAGCGGGAGGGCTCCCCTACAATGAGCAGTTCTTC. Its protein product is CASSPRGLAGGLPYNEQFF.

Written as DNA, the CDR3 is TGCAGCGTCCGACGACAGGTTATAACAGATACGCAGTATTTT. Translated, it gives CSVRRQVITDTQYF. This chain uses TRBV29-1 with TRBJ2-3; tentatively, D is TRBD1 (6 bases). Germline assignment: CDR1 SQVTM and CDR2 ANQGSEA. Trimming stripped 6 bases from V and 3 bases from J, with 16 bases between. This CDR3 has 14 amino acids.

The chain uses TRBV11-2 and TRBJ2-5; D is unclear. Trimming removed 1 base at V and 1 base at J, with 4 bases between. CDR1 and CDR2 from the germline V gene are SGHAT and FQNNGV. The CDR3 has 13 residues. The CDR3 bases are TGTGCCAGCAGCTTAGGGATCCAAGAGACCCAGTACTTC. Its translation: CASSLGIQETQYF.

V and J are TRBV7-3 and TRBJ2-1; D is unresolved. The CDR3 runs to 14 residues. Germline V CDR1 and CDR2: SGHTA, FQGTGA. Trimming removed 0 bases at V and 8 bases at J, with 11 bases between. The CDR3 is CASSLTFSSHEQFF. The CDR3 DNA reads TGTGCCAGCAGCTTAACGTTTTCCAGCCATGAGCAGTTCTTC.

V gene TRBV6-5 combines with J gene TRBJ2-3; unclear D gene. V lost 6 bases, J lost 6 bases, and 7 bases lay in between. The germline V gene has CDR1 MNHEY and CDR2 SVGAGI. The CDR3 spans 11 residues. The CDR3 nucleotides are TGTGCCAGCAGAATCGCGGATACGCAGTATTTT. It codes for CASRIADTQYF.

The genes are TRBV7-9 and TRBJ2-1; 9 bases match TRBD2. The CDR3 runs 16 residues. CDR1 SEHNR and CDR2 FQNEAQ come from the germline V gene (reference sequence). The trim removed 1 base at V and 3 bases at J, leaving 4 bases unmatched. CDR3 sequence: CASSLVLAGYYNEQFF. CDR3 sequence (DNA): TGTGCCAGCAGCTTAGTGCTAGCGGGATACTACAATGAGCAGTTCTTC.

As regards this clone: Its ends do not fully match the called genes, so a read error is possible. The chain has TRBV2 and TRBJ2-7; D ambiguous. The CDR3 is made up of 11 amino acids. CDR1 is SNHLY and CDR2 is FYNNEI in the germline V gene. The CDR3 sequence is CASREGYEQYF. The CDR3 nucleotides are TGTGCCAGCAGGGAAGGCTACGAGCAGTACTTC.

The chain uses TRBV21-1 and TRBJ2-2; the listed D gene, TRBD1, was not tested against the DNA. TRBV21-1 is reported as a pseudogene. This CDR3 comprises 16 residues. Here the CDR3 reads CASSKGGNSNTGELFF. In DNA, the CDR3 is TGTGCCAGCAGCAAAGGTGGCAATTCGAACACCGGGGAGCTGTTTTTT.

CDR3 sequence: CASRGQNTDTQYF. The DNA for the CDR3 is TGTGCCAGCAGGGGACAGAACACAGATACGCAGTATTTT. The chain carries TRBV27 and TRBJ2-3, with TRBD1 matching over 7 bases. Germline CDR1 reads MNHEY; CDR2 reads SMNVEV (reference sequence). Trimming cost V 6 bases and J 2 bases; bases outside gene matches: 2. The CDR3 length is 13 residues.

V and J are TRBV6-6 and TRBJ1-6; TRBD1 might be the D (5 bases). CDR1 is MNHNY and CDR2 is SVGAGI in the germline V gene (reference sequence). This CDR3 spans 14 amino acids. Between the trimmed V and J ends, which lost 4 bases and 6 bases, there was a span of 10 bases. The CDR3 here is CASSSGTSNSPLHF. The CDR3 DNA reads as TGTGCCAGCAGTTCTGGGACTAGTAATTCACCCCTCCACTTT.

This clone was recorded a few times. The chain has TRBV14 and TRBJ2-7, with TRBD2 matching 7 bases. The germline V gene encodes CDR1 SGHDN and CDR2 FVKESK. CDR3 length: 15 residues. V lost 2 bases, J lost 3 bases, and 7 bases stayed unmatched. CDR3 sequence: CASSQLPSGIYEQYF. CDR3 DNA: TGTGCCAGCAGCCAATTGCCCAGCGGGATCTACGAGCAGTACTTC.

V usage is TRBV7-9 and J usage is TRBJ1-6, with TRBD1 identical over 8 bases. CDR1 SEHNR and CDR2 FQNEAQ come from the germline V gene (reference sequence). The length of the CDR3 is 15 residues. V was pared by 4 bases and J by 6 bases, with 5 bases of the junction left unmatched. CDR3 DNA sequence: TGTGCCAGCAGCTCAGGACAGGGACTTAATTCACCCCTCCACTTT. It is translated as CASSSGQGLNSPLHF.

The CDR3, as DNA: TGTGCCAGCAGCCAAGACGTAGTGAATACGCAGTATTTT. Amino acid sequence: CASSQDVVNTQYF. The chain combines TRBV14 with TRBJ2-3, with D unresolved. Deletions cut 0 bases from V and 7 bases from J, with 8 bases between. In germline, CDR1 is SGHDN, CDR2 FVKESK. CDR3 length: 13 residues.

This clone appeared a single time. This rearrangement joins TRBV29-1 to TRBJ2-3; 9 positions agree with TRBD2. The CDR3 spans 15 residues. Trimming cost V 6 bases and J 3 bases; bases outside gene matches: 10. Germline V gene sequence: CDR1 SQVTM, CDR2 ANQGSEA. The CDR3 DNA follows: TGCAGCGTGGGCTTGCGGGAGGGCTCGACAGATACGCAGTATTTT. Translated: CSVGLREGSTDTQYF.

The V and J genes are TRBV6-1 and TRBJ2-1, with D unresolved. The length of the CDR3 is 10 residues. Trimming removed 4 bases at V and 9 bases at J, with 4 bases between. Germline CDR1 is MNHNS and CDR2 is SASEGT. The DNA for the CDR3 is TGTGCCAGCAGTGGGGGTGAGCAGTTCTTC. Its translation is CASSGGEQFF.